Listed below are T cell receptor beta chains from one sample, sequenced in a study of T cell changes during pregnancy in multiple sclerosis. Method: immunoSEQ multiplex PCR; TCRdb's copy keeps in-frame clones and lacks some. The sample has approximately 70,000 clones, about 90% seen once. The source was peripheral blood, collected in the second trimester of pregnancy. These receptors were obtained from a female donor in good health, enrolled as a control in a pregnancy study. Each CDR3 is given with its conserved first and last residue. D genes are given only for firm matches. A clone size is listed for some rows: how often the clone was seen (once, few, many), or a class if it is expanded.

d_call j_call clone_size v_call cdr3_aa cdr3_nt
TRBD1 TRBJ1-2 . TRBV5-1 CASSLWTGGVEGYTF TGCGCCAGCAGCTTGTGGACAGGGGGCGTTGAGGGCTACACCTTC
. TRBJ1-6 . TRBV19 CASRQESDYNSPLHF TGTGCCTCCAGACAGGAATCGGACTATAATTCACCCCTCCACTTT
TRBD2 TRBJ2-1 . TRBV2 CASSDLGLAGGPPYNEQFF TGTGCCAGCAGTGACTTGGGACTAGCGGGAGGGCCCCCCTACAATGAGCAGTTCTTC
TRBD1 TRBJ1-2 . TRBV7-2 CASSLVPPGTGSSYGYTF TGTGCCAGCAGCTTAGTCCCACCCGGGACAGGGTCGAGCTATGGCTACACCTTC
TRBD2 TRBJ2-7 . TRBV4-1 CASSQREGRYEQYF TGCGCCAGCAGCCAACGGGAGGGCCGCTACGAGCAGTACTTC
. TRBJ2-3 . TRBV28 CASSLGTPDTQYF TGTGCCAGCAGTCTCGGGACACCAGATACGCAGTATTTT
TRBD2 TRBJ2-7 . TRBV11-1 CASSLTASGTVSSYEQYF TGTGCCAGCAGCTTAACTGCTAGCGGAACGGTAAGCTCCTACGAGCAGTACTTC
. TRBJ1-5 few TRBV2 CASRRRQPQHF TGTGCCAGCCGAAGGAGACAGCCCCAGCATTTT
. TRBJ1-4 . TRBV6-1 CASSGEGGAEKLFF TGTGCCAGCAGTGGAGAGGGGGGGGCTGAAAAACTGTTTTTT
. TRBJ2-7 . TRBV21-1 CASSLGRRLSYEQYF TGTGCCAGCAGCCTGGGGCGACGTCTCTCCTACGAGCAGTACTTC
. TRBJ2-1 . TRBV7-2 CASSWTAVKGGGEQFF TGTGCCAGCAGCTGGACTGCGGTGAAAGGAGGAGGTGAGCAGTTCTTC
TRBD1 TRBJ2-7 once TRBV11-2 CASTRDRGTYEQYF TGTGCCAGCACCCGGGACAGGGGCACCTACGAGCAGTACTTC
TRBD1 TRBJ2-5 once TRBV29-1 CSVEDPDRGRQTQYF TGCAGCGTTGAAGATCCCGACAGGGGTAGGCAGACCCAGTACTTC
TRBD2 TRBJ2-3 . TRBV12-5 CASGLSSGMRDTQYF TGTGCTAGTGGTCTCTCTAGCGGGATGAGAGATACGCAGTATTTT
TRBD1 TRBJ2-7 . TRBV5-1 CASSFGTGPYEQYF TGCGCCAGCAGCTTCGGGACAGGCCCCTACGAGCAGTACTTC
. TRBJ2-1 . TRBV7-8 CASRGWSYNEQFF TGTGCCAGCCGGGGATGGTCCTACAATGAGCAGTTCTTC
TRBD1 TRBJ2-7 . TRBV2 CASMRSGTGAYEQYF TGTGCCAGCATGCGATCCGGGACAGGGGCGTACGAGCAGTACTTC
TRBD1 TRBJ1-2 . TRBV6-5 CASSDRAEIAF TGTGCCAGCAGTGACAGGGCGGAAATTGCCTTC
. TRBJ2-3 . TRBV5-4 CASSLKQTTTTDTQYF TGTGCCAGCAGTCTAAAACAGACTACGACTACCGATACGCAGTATTTT
. TRBJ1-2 . TRBV19 CASSIGGMGRYGYTF TGTGCCAGTAGTATAGGTGGGATGGGGCGATATGGCTACACCTTC
. TRBJ1-3 . TRBV2 CASSRLGSGNTIYF TGTGCCAGCAGTCGACTTGGCTCTGGAAACACCATATATTTT
. TRBJ1-1 . TRBV7-2 CASSRGTYDEAFF TGTGCCAGCAGTCGGGGAACCTATGATGAAGCTTTCTTT
TRBD2 TRBJ2-4 . TRBV11-2 CASSLSGGRNIQYF TGTGCCAGCAGCTTAAGCGGGGGGAGAAACATTCAGTACTTC
. TRBJ1-1 . TRBV5-5 CASSLTGPLEAFF TGTGCCAGCAGCTTGACAGGGCCCCTTGAAGCTTTCTTT
. TRBJ2-6 . TRBV5-3 CARSVGWRGTARFSGANVLTF TGTGCCAGAAGCGTAGGCTGGAGGGGGACAGCTCGATTCTCTGGGGCCAACGTCCTGACTTTC
. TRBJ2-3 . TRBV6-5 CASSYPGTDTQYF TGTGCCAGCAGTTACCCAGGCACAGATACGCAGTATTTT
TRBD2 TRBJ2-7 . TRBV4-1 CASSQVDGRDYEQYF TGCGCCAGCAGCCAAGTTGACGGGAGGGACTACGAGCAGTACTTC